The 5 T cell receptor beta chains listed next were all sequenced from one sample in a study of T cells in Graves' hyperthyroidism and ophthalmopathy. Researchers took RNA transcripts and amplified the TCR beta CDR3 regions from them. An initial round of RT-PCR targeting the TCR CDR3 relied on the HTBI primer set. TCRdb passed the multiplex PCR reads through MiXCR, listing each CDR3 protein once. Counted here are about 410,000 distinct CDR3 sequences, about 15% occurring once; the ten biggest clones make up over 10%. Sequenced: blood. The source is a man between 18 and 35 years old with Graves' ophthalmopathy.

This clonotype appeared a few times. The gene calls are TRBV19 and TRBJ1-1, with 9 bases lining up with TRBD1. The junction had 12 bases not matched to a gene; V was cut back by 6 bases and J by 7 bases. The CDR3 is 15 amino acids. The germline V gene has CDR1 LNHDA and CDR2 SQIVND (reference sequence). The DNA of the CDR3 is TGTGCCAGTAGCCCGAGGACAGGGGCCTTTATTGAAGCTTTCTTT. It codes for CASSPRTGAFIEAFF.

The V call is TRBV24-1, the J call TRBJ2-3, with a tentative D call TRBD2 (7 bases). From germline, CDR1 is KGHDR and CDR2 SFDVKD. The CDR3 covers 13 residues. Trimming removed 10 bases at V and 4 bases at J, with 14 bases between. As DNA, the CDR3 is TGTGCCACTAGTCGGGGGGCCCCAGATACGCAGTATTTT. It yields the protein CATSRGAPDTQYF.

This chain uses TRBV4-1 with TRBJ2-5, with 8 positions matching TRBD2. The CDR3 contains 16 residues. The germline CDR1 and CDR2 sequences are MGHRA and YSYEKL. Trimming cost V 1 base and J 2 bases; bases outside gene matches: 6. The CDR3 loop reads CASSQVPLAVQETQYF. The CDR3 DNA follows: TGCGCCAGCAGCCAAGTTCCACTAGCGGTTCAAGAGACCCAGTACTTC.

This clonotype has a count of ten or more. This sequence joins TRBV27 and TRBJ1-2, with a possible D match to TRBD1 (5 bases). Germline V CDR1 and CDR2: MNHEY, SMNVEV (reference sequence). The CDR3 covers 15 residues. Trimming stripped 2 bases from V and 1 base from J, with 11 bases between. In DNA, the CDR3 is TGTGCCAGCAGTTTAGAGGGTAGGGGTAACTATGGCTACACCTTC. As protein: CASSLEGRGNYGYTF.

This clonotype was found many times. The chain joins TRBV18 to TRBJ2-3; the D is unclear. Germline CDR1 KGHSH, CDR2 LQKENI. The CDR3 covers 13 residues. V lost 3 bases and J 6 bases, leaving 10 bases between the germline ends. The CDR3 reads CASSPFPSDTQYF. In DNA, the CDR3 is TGTGCCAGCTCACCCTTCCCGTCGGATACGCAGTATTTT.